This T cell receptor (beta chain) derives from a study of beta chain features in type 1 diabetes. The entirety of the isolated RNA underwent reverse transcription, so expressed TCRB transcripts were sequenced. The repertoire was sequenced with immunoSEQ multiplex PCR; TCRdb's copy has only in-frame clones and lacks some. Of about 650,000 clones detected, roughly 12% appear once; the ten largest clones hold more than 0.1%. Per germline, CDR1 LGHNT and CDR2 FRNRAP. The germline V and J ends were trimmed by 4 bases and 0 bases, with 4 bases remaining between them. This CDR3 spans 13 amino acids. Study-wide results and limits: Shortening of TCRB CDR3s, moderate but significant, appeared in all four CD4+ subsets of Type 1 diabetes patients. The cDNA sequencing approach could over-represent high-TCR-expressing cells. Relative to healthy donors, patients appeared to have naive, central memory and Treg TCRB repertoires that were more similar.

To note about this clone: Its antigen is not known.

The sample was naive CD4+ T cells from blood. The chain combines TRBV12-5 with TRBJ2-1, with D unclear. This receptor was identified in a man aged 30-40 years with type 1 diabetes. CDR3 residues: CASGSSSYNEQFF. The CDR3 DNA sequence: TGTGCTAGTGGTTCTAGCTCCTACAATGAGCAGTTCTTC.